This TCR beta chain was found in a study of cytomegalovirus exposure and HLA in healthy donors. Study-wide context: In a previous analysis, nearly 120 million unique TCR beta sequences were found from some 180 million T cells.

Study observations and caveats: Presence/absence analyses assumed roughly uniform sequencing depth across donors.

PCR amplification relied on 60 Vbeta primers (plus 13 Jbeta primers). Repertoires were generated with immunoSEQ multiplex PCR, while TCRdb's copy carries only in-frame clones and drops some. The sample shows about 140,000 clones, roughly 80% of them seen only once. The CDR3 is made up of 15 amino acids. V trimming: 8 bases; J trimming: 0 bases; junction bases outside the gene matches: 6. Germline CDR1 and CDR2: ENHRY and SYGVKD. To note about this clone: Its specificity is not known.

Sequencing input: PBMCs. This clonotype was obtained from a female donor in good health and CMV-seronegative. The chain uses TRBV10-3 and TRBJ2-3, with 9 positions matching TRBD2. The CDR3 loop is CAISASGDSTDTQYF. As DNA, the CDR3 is TGTGCCATCTCTGCTAGCGGGGATAGCACAGATACGCAGTATTTT.